This entry features one T cell receptor (beta chain) sequence. Its antigen specificity is not known. Base qualities were left out, and no much larger clone turns up one base away. Peripheral blood CD8+ and CD4+ T cells from healthy donors, Susac syndrome patients and multiple sclerosis patients were profiled by high-throughput TCR beta sequencing. The Susac syndrome patients fulfilled recently defined diagnostic criteria for definite or probable disease. CD8+ TEMRA cells were enriched by FACS, while bulk CD8+ and CD4+ T cells were purified by magnetic negative isolation. Blood was drawn into EDTA tubes, processed within 24 hours, and PBMCs were isolated by density gradient centrifugation. PBMCs intended for TCR sequencing were cryopreserved in liquid nitrogen and were subsequently thawed in a 37 degrees C water bath. The sorted or isolated CD4+, CD8+ and CD8+ TEMRA cells had a purity of 90% or higher.

The source of the sample is a study of CD8 T cells in Susac syndrome (dated by TCRdb to the late 2010s). Study-wide context: Of the Susac syndrome patients who were sequenced, more than five had clinically active disease and 8 or 9 were in clinical remission. The study compared CD8+ T cell repertoire clonality among about a dozen healthy donors, roughly 14 Susac syndrome patients and about 16 multiple sclerosis patients. Susac syndrome patients were therapy-naive, on corticosteroids (some also receiving IVIg), or on IVIg alone at blood withdrawal. Repertoire sequencing was used to test whether CD8+ T cell activation and differentiation in Susac syndrome was antigen driven.

Trimming at the junction amounts to 0 bases on V and 1 base on J, and the germline ends lie 9 bases apart. Sequences GTSNPN (CDR1) and SVGIG (CDR2) are obtained from the germline V gene (reference sequence). Counted from cysteine to phenylalanine, this CDR3 has 15 amino acids. The sequence is cut down to CDR3 DNA, 45 bases in frame from base 1. RNA was extracted using the RNeasy kit, and about 0.45 to 1 ug of the RNA was reverse transcribed with random hexamers. The immunoSEQ multiplex PCR assay, which covers 54 Vbeta and 13 Jbeta segments, was used to amplify TCR beta CDR3 regions. To correct PCR amplification bias, a synthetic template baseline was used for both primer optimization and computational correction. Under the source paper's analysis protocol: Reads were annotated to V, D and J genes per IMGT and analyzed with immunoSEQ Analyzer, keeping only productive sequences. Clonality was computed as one minus Shannon entropy normalized by log2 of the number of productive unique sequences. For each patient and control, public and private clones were evaluated within the 100 most prevalent clones. Clones were defined as Susac-specific when absent from the healthy and MS cohorts, from fewer than 1,300 published viral clones and from other ImmuneACCESS disease sequences. The public reads were quality trimmed at Q25 with fastp and then assembled into clones with MiXCR by TCRdb, keeping productive beta chains. Rows with one shared CDR3 protein collapse into an entry with the most common genes and DNA. The authors' filters were not applied to this entry. The sample records about 82,000 distinct CDR3 sequences, around 96% of which are singletons. In total, the top ten clones hold approximately 0.62% of the sample.

Broad study findings and their caveats: Roughly 15 Susac-specific public clones were identified in the total CD8+ repertoire, and five or six Susac-specific public clones were identified in the CD8+ TEMRA repertoire. CD8+ repertoires in Susac syndrome showed clonal expansion, which was highest in CD8+ TEMRA cells and was greater in clinically active patients than in remitting patients. The study acknowledged that relatively few individuals were included in the TCR sequencing and HLA analysis.

The rearranged segments are TRBV30 and TRBJ2-2; TRBD1 is a weak D gene call, 6 bases matching. The sequenced sample was CD8+ T cells from PBMCs. The origin of this receptor is a human donor with Susac syndrome. The nucleotide sequence reads TGTGCCTGGAGTGTGCAGGGGCGGAACACCGGGGAGCTGTTTTTT. Its product reads: CAWSVQGRNTGELFF.